This T cell receptor (beta chain) was captured in a study of blood T cells in healthy people across ages. Whole-study results and caveats: Observed TCR beta diversity per million T cells went down as age went up. This fall followed a roughly linear course with age. TCR beta diversity correlated strongly with naive T cell percentage. Because donor CMV status was unknown, expanded clonotype changes were possibly confounded. Long-lived donors carried more naive CD4+ cells and greater diversity than aged donors.

With respect to this clonotype: What it binds is not known.

With a J-beta primer mix and a sample-barcoded 5' primer, a second PCR ran 7 to 11 cycles. TCRdb reprocessed the 5' RACE reads with MiXCR, giving one entry per CDR3 protein. The table shows around 1,900,000 distinct CDR3 sequences, with about two fifths occurring only once. The sample taken for sequencing was blood. The receptor's source is a human donor in good health.

CDR3 sequence (DNA): TGTGCCAGCAGTTTAGTATCCCGGGGCTCAGAGACCCAGTACTTC. Protein sequence: CASSLVSRGSETQYF. The chain links TRBV27 to TRBJ2-5; the D call may be TRBD1 or TRBD2 (5 bases each). From germline, CDR1 is MNHEY and CDR2 SMNVEV (reference sequence). The CDR3 is 15 amino acids. Trimming removed 2 bases from V and 4 bases from J, with 14 bases in between.